Following are 8 T cell receptor beta chains from one sample sequenced in a study of T cells in Graves' hyperthyroidism and ophthalmopathy. Amplified TCR beta CDR3 regions derived from RNA transcripts. Using the HTBI primer set, a first-round RT-PCR was run on the TCR CDR3. TCRdb re-called the multiplex PCR reads through MiXCR, storing one row per CDR3 protein. The sample consists of roughly 500,000 distinct CDR3 sequences, roughly 45% of them appearing once. What was sequenced was peripheral blood or thyroid tissue (not recorded which). These receptors were collected from an adult woman with Graves' disease, either hyperthyroidism or ophthalmopathy (not recorded which).

This clonotype has at least ten counts. The rearrangement joins TRBV5-1 to TRBJ2-7, with D unclear. Deletions cut 5 bases from V and 0 bases from J, with 12 bases between. The germline V gene has CDR1 SGHRS and CDR2 YFSETQ. The CDR3 covers 14 residues. The DNA of the CDR3 is TGCGCCAGCAGGTTTATCGTTAGCTCCTACGAGCAGTACTTC. Its translation: CASRFIVSSYEQYF.

The chain recombines TRBV12-3 or TRBV12-4 with TRBJ2-5; 7 bases agree with TRBD2. Trimming removed 3 bases from V and 2 bases from J; junction bases left unmatched: 12. This CDR3 comprises 17 residues. The CDR3: CASSFLGGGGSQETQYF. In nucleotides, the CDR3 is TGTGCCAGCAGTTTCCTCGGCGGGGGTGGGTCGCAAGAGACCCAGTACTTC.

J is TRBJ2-7 and V is TRBV7-2, with 8 bases fitting TRBD1. In germline, CDR1 is SGHTA, CDR2 FQGNSA. The J segment lost 7 bases and the V segment lost 3 bases, leaving 11 bases of the junction unmatched. The CDR3 loop spans 15 amino acids. The chain's CDR3 is CASSFWQGALGEQYF. The CDR3 DNA is TGTGCCAGCAGCTTCTGGCAGGGGGCGCTGGGAGAGCAGTACTTC.

The J gene is TRBJ1-6, the V gene TRBV2; D is undetermined. CDR1 and CDR2 (germline): SNHLY, FYNNEI. The CDR3 runs to 15 residues. The germline V and J ends were trimmed by 5 bases and 0 bases, with 8 bases remaining between them. The CDR3 region is CASSTKSSYNSPLHF. CDR3 coding DNA: TGTGCCAGCAGTACCAAGAGCTCCTATAATTCACCCCTCCACTTT.

This clonotype was counted between two and nine times. The gene calls are TRBV15 and TRBJ1-2, with D tentatively TRBD1 (6 bases). The ends were cut back, 5 bases at V and 4 bases at J, with 14 bases in the middle. Germline-derived CDR1 and CDR2 are LNHNV and YYDKDF (reference sequence). The CDR3 covers 14 residues. CDR3: CATSLSGVLYGYTF. The CDR3, as DNA: TGTGCCACCAGCCTGTCAGGGGTCCTCTATGGCTACACCTTC.

V gene TRBV7-2 combines with J gene TRBJ1-2; D perhaps matches TRBD1 (6 bases). CDR1 is SGHTA and CDR2 is FQGNSA in the germline V gene. V shed 5 bases and J shed 3 bases, with 10 bases lying between them. CDR3 length equals 13 residues. DNA of the CDR3: TGTGCCAGCAGCACCGGGGGCTACTATGGCTACACCTTC. It translates to CASSTGGYYGYTF.

This clonotype occurred many times. This chain connects TRBV29-1 to TRBJ1-1, with D unresolved. The CDR3 extends over 11 amino acids. In germline, CDR1 is SQVTM, CDR2 ANQGSEA. Trimming took 4 bases from V and 1 from J, leaving 4 bases between them. CDR3: CSVVANTEAFF. The CDR3 region has the DNA TGCAGCGTTGTGGCGAACACTGAAGCTTTCTTT.

The rearrangement links TRBV20-1 to TRBJ1-2, with D unresolved. Germline loops: CDR1 DFQATT, CDR2 SNEGSKA (reference sequence). V was shortened by 6 bases and J by 4 bases, with 12 bases between the two germline ends. The CDR3 extends over 12 amino acids. The CDR3 region is CSAKLIGYGYTF. CDR3 sequence (DNA): TGCAGTGCCAAGTTGATAGGCTATGGCTACACCTTC.